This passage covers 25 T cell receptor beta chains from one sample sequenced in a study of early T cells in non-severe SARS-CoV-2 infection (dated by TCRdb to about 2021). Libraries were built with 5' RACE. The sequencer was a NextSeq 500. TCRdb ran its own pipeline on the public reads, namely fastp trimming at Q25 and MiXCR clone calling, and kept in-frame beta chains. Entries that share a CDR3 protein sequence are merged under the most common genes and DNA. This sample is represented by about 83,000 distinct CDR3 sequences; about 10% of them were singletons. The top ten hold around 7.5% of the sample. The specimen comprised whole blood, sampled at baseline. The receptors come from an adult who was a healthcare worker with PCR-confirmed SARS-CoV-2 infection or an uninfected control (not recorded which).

Here the CDR3 reads CSASPTDTYNSPLHF. The CDR3 bases are TGCAGTGCTAGCCCAACTGACACTTATAATTCACCCCTCCACTTT. This chain uses TRBV20-1 with TRBJ1-6; D is ambiguous. Trimming pared 3 bases from V and 4 bases from J, leaving 13 bases between. The germline V gene encodes CDR1 DFQATT and CDR2 SNEGSKA (reference sequence). The CDR3 has 15 amino acids.

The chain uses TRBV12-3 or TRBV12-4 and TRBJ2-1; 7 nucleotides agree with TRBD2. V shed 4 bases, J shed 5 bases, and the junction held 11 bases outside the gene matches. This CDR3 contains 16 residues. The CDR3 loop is CASSYSRTRRDNEQFF. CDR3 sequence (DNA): TGTGCCAGCAGTTACTCGCGGACTAGGAGGGACAATGAGCAGTTCTTC.

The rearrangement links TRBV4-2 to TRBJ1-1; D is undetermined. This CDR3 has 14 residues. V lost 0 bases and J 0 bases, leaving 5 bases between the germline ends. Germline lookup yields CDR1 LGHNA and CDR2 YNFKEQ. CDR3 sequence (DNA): TGTGCCAGCAGCCAAGAACCCTTGAACACTGAAGCTTTCTTT. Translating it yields CASSQEPLNTEAFF.

CDR3 sequence (DNA): TGTGCCAGCAGTTTGTCGGAGAACACTGAAGCTTTCTTT. Encoded protein: CASSLSENTEAFF. The chain has TRBV12-3 or TRBV12-4 and TRBJ1-1; D remains ambiguous. V lost 3 bases and J 1 base, leaving 6 bases between the germline ends. The CDR3 totals 13 residues.

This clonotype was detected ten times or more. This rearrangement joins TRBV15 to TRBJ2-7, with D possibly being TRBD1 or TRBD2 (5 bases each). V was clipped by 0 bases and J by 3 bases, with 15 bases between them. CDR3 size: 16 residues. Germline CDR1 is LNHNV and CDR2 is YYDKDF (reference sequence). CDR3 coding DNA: TGTGCCACCAGCAGAGATACTCCACTAGGGGTCTACGAGCAGTACTTC. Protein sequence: CATSRDTPLGVYEQYF.

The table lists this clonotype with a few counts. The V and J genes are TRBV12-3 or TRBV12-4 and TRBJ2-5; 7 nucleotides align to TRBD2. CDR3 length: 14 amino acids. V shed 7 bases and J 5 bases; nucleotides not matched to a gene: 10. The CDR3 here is CASTPTGRGETQYF. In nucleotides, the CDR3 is TGTGCCAGCACTCCCACGGGGAGGGGTGAGACCCAGTACTTC.

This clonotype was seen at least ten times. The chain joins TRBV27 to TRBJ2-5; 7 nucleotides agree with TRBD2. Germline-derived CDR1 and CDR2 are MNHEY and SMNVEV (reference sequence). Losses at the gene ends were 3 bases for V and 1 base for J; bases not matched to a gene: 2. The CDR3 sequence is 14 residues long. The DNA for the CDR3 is TGTGCCAGCAGTTTGGGAGGGAGCCAAGAGACCCAGTACTTC. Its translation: CASSLGGSQETQYF.

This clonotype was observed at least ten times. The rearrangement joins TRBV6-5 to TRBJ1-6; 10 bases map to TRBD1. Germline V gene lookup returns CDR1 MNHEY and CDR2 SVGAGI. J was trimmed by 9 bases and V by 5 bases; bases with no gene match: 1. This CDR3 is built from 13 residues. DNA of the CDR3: TGTGCCAGCAGTAGGGACAGGGGTTCACCCCTCCACTTT. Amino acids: CASSRDRGSPLHF.

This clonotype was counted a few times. The CDR3 DNA is TGTGCCAGCAGCTTGGTCCGGACAGGGGGAGGCGAGCAGTACTTC. Protein sequence: CASSLVRTGGGEQYF. The genes are TRBV5-6 and TRBJ2-7; 10 positions agree with TRBD1. Trimming took 0 bases from V and 6 from J; bases not matched to a gene: 6. Germline V gene sequence: CDR1 SGHDT, CDR2 YYEEEE. The CDR3 contains 15 residues.

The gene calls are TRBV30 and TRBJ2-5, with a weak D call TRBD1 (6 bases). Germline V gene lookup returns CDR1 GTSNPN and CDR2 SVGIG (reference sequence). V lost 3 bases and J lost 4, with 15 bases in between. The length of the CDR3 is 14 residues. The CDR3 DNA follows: TGTGCCTGGAGGAAGCAGGGGTCGTTAGAGACCCAGTACTTC. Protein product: CAWRKQGSLETQYF.

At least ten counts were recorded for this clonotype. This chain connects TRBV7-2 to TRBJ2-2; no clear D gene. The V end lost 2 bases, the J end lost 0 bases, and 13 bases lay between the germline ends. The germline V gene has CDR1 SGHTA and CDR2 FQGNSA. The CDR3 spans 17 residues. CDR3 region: CASSLRAWGSNTGELFF. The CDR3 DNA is TGTGCCAGCAGCTTAAGGGCATGGGGATCGAACACCGGGGAGCTGTTTTTT.

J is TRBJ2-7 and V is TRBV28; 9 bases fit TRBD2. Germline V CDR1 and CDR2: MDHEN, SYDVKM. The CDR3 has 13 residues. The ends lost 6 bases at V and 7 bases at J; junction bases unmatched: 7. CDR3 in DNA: TGTGCCAGCAGGGGGGTAGCGGGAGATGAGCAGTACTTC. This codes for CASRGVAGDEQYF.

The CDR3 here is CASMTGQVITDTQYF. DNA for the CDR3: TGTGCCAGCATGACCGGTCAGGTCATCACAGATACGCAGTATTTT. The chain has TRBV27 and TRBJ2-3; the D is unclear. CDR1 and CDR2 from the germline V gene are MNHEY and SMNVEV (reference sequence). V gave up 7 bases and J gave up 2 bases, with 16 bases separating them. The CDR3 runs 15 residues.

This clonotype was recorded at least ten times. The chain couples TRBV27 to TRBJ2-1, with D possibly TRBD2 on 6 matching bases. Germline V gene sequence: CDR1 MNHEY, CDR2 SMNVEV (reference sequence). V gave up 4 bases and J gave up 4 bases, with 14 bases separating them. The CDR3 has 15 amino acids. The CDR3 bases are TGTGCCAGCAGTTCCAGCTTGGAGGGGTACAATGAGCAGTTCTTC. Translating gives CASSSSLEGYNEQFF.

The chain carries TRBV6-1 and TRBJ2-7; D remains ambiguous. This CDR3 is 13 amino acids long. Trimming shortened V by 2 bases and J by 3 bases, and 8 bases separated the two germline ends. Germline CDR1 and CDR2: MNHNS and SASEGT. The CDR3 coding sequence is TGTGCCAGCAGTGAAAGGAGACGCTACGAGCAGTACTTC. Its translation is CASSERRRYEQYF.

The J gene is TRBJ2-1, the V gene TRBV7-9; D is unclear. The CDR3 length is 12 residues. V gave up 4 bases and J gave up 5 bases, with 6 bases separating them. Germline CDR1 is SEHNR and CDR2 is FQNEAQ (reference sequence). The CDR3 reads CASSYIDNEQFF. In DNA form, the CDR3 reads TGTGCCAGCAGCTACATAGACAATGAGCAGTTCTTC.

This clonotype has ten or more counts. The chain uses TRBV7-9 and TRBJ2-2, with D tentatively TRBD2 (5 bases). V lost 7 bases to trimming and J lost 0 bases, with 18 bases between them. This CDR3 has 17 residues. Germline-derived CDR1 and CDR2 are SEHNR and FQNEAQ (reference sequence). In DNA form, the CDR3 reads TGTGCCAGCAATCAGCGGCGGAGCTTCGCGAACACCGGGGAGCTGTTTTTT. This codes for CASNQRRSFANTGELFF.

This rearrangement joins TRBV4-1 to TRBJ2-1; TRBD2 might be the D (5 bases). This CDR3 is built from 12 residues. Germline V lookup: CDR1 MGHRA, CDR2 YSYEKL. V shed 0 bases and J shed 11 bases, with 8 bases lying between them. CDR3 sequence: CASSQDWRKQFF. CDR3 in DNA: TGCGCCAGCAGCCAAGATTGGAGGAAGCAGTTCTTC.

The DNA for the CDR3 is TGTGCCAGCAGCCACAGGTTAGCGGGAGGCTACGAGCAGTACTTC. The encoded protein is CASSHRLAGGYEQYF. J is TRBJ2-7 and V is TRBV27; TRBD2 agrees at 10 bases. The V gene's germline CDR1 is MNHEY and CDR2 SMNVEV (reference sequence). This CDR3 spans 15 amino acids. J gave up 3 bases and V 6 bases, and 8 bases lay outside the gene matches.

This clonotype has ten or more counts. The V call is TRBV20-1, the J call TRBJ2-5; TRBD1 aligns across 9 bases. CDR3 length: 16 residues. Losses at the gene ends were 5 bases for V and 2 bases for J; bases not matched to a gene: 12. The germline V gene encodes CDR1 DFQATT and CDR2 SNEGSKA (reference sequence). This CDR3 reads CSAGAGTGTRQETQYF. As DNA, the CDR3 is TGCAGTGCTGGGGCCGGGACAGGGACAAGACAAGAGACCCAGTACTTC.

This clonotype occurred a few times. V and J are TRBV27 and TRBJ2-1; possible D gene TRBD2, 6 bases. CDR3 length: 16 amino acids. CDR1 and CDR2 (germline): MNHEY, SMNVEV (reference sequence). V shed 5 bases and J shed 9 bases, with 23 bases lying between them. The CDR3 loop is CASSNPYSGLRGEQFF. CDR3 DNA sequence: TGTGCCAGCAGTAACCCCTACTCCGGACTAAGGGGTGAGCAGTTCTTC.

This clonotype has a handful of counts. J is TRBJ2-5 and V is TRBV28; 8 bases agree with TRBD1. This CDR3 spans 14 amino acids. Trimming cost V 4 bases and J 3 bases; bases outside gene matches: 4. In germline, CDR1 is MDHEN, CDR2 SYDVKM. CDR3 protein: CASSSMDREETQYF. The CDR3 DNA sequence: TGTGCCAGCAGTTCCATGGACAGGGAAGAGACCCAGTACTTC.

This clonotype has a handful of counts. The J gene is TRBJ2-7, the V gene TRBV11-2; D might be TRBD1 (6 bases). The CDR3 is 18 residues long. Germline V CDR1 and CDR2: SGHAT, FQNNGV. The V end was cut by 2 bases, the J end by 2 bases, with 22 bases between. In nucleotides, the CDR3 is TGTGCCAGCAGCTTAAAAGACGTAAGGGACACCGATCCCTACGAGCAGTACTTC. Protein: CASSLKDVRDTDPYEQYF.

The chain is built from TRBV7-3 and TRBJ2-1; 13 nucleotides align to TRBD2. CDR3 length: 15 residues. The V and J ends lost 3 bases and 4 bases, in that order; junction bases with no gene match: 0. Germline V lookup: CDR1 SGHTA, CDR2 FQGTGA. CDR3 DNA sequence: TGTGCCAGCAGCTTGACTAGCGGGGGGTACAATGAGCAGTTCTTC. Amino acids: CASSLTSGGYNEQFF.

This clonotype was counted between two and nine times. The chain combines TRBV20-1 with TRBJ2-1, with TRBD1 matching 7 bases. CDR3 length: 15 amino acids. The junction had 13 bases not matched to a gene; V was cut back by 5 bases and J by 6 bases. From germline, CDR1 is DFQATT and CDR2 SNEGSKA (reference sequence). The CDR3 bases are TGCAGTGCTTATATTAGACAGGGATGGGCCAATGAGCAGTTCTTC. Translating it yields CSAYIRQGWANEQFF.